This T cell receptor (beta chain) was recovered during a study of tumor and adjacent non-tumor tissue in lung cancer. Background on the study: The patients, approximately nine men and roughly 5 women, were roughly 30 to 76 with stage I to III disease.

Overall study findings and caveats: In normal lung, the top 100 clones were significantly more dominant than in tumor. Shorter survival was associated with higher TCR diversity in tumors.

The V gene's germline CDR1 is DFQATT and CDR2 SNEGSKA (reference sequence). The CDR3 covers 14 residues. RNA was extracted from bulk tissue without any cell sorting. With respect to this clonotype: Its antigen is unidentified. One junction end disagrees with the germline gene, perhaps due to a read error.

The library came from three nested PCR rounds adapted from ARM-PCR protocols. TCRdb processed the multiplex PCR reads anew with MiXCR; each CDR3 protein has one entry. Of roughly 150,000 distinct CDR3 sequences in the sample, approximately 72% are singletons; the top ten hold around a sixth. The sequenced sample consisted of lung tumor tissue. The source of this sequence is a man aged 55-75 years with small cell lung cancer. V gene TRBV20-1 combines with J gene TRBJ2-2; D gene ambiguous. DNA of the CDR3: TGCAGTGCTAGAAGCCTCCGAACCACCGGCGAGCTGTTTTTT. It is translated as CSARSLRTTGELFF.